This T cell receptor (beta chain) was identified during a study of control samples from healthy donors and cancer patients. The CDR3 is 16 amino acids. Trimming took 3 bases from V and 5 from J; bases not matched to a gene: 9. CDR1 LGHDT and CDR2 YNNKEL come from the germline V gene (reference sequence). Some clones are missing from TCRdb's copy, which holds only in-frame ones; the method was immunoSEQ multiplex PCR. The sample yields 90,000 or so clones, about 88% seen once. The source of this sequence is a woman aged 70-85 years in good health. This chain uses TRBV3-1 (or the pseudogene TRBV3-2) with TRBJ2-1; 8 bases align to TRBD2. The sequenced material came from blood. CDR3 residues: CASSHTVRGANNEQFF. The CDR3 coding sequence is TGTGCCAGCAGCCATACCGTGCGGGGGGCGAACAATGAGCAGTTCTTC.